Listed below are T cell receptor beta chains from one sample, sequenced in a study of T cell responses to AZD1222 COVID-19 vaccine. Sequencing used immunoSEQ multiplex PCR; TCRdb keeps in-frame clones, though not all of them. Seen here are about 140,000 clones, about 90% observed once, and the top ten hold 7.5% to 8%. Here the sequenced sample was peripheral blood, taken 28 days after the second dose of the MenACWY control vaccine. These receptors all come from an adult who received the MenACWY meningococcal vaccine as a control. CDR3s include the opening cysteine and the closing phenylalanine or tryptophan. Rows may omit the clone size; those that give it use once, few, many or a size class.

>.|TRBV7-3
CASSLAPKNIQYF
>.|TRBV19
CASTPRGRLNQPQHF
>.|TRBV11-1
CAVPRAGTGTGELFF
>.|TRBV30
CAWPAWDSFGCSPLHF
>.|TRBV5-1
CASSLGHRESYEQYF
>.|TRBV18
CASRGAGGYNEQFF
>.|TRBV5-8
CASSLVVETQYF
>.|TRBV19
CASSIVRTDRRSEAFF
>.|TRBV20-1
CSAVDRGPQHF
>.|TRBV5-1
CASSSGQEETQYF
>.|TRBV7-2
CASSPLGLAGVEQYF
>.|TRBV2
CASSVLATPLGYEAFF
>.|TRBV3-1/TRBV3-2
CASSPSWAGISGANVLTF
>.|TRBV7-8
CASSLVAGHQPQHF
>once|TRBV7-2
CASSLAHYEQYF
>.|TRBV28
CASRTGTGAYEQYF
>.|TRBV5-4
CASSIGNGETQYF
>.|TRBV3-1/TRBV3-2
CASGLAGVRWDNEQFF
>.|TRBV7-3
CASSLTGRTEAFF
>.|TRBV19
CASSPWDRVNTEAFF
>.|TRBV29-1
CSAQRPGANYGYTF
>.|TRBV12-3/TRBV12-4
CASSGQPNQPQHF
>.|TRBV30
CAWNPNPSAEAFF
>.|TRBV24-1
CATSDFGRTGELFF
>.|TRBV12-3/TRBV12-4
CASSLLGGNIQYF
>.|TRBV5-5
CASSPDGDYGYTF
>.|TRBV5-1
CASSPGQENTEAFF
>.|TRBV11-2
CASSLDWKGREAFF
>.|TRBV5-1
CASSPGQPMSDTQYF
>.|TRBV28
CASKRNEKLFF
>.|TRBV7-2
CASSTRQGGLDQPQHF
>.|TRBV28
CASSPRGLGTDTQYF
>.|TRBV5-1
CASREQGTTYEQYF
>.|TRBV5-5
CASSLLRGYEQYF
>.|TRBV3-1/TRBV3-2
CASSRDQGGELFF
>few|TRBV27
CASSVVSGTEAFF
>.|TRBV6-5
CASSYSGTGANEAFF
>.|TRBV7-7
CASSLEFGSTDTQYF
>few|TRBV28
CASSLGGSAYEQYF
>.|TRBV9
CASSVADSVSEAFF
>.|TRBV7-8
CASSLKQGGTEAFF
>.|TRBV3-1/TRBV3-2
CASSQVPGQAHTQYF
>.|TRBV12-3/TRBV12-4
CASTPILGGGYTF
>once|TRBV5-5
CASSGRDWPLGEQFF
>.|TRBV5-4
CASSSPGTGSYEQYF
>.|TRBV19
CASSIRGINSNQPQHF
>once|TRBV14
CASSQGLPTDTQYF
>once|TRBV7-9
CASSAGRQNEQFF
>.|TRBV3-1/TRBV3-2
CASSQVLGTVYSNQPQHF
>once|TRBV10-3
CAISDPKRATYNEQFF
>.|TRBV29-1
CSVESFGSYEQYF
>.|TRBV19
CASKREKGNTRNYGYTF
>.|TRBV11-2
CASSLQRTGYNEQFF
>once|TRBV15
CATSRVRGRDAYNEQFF